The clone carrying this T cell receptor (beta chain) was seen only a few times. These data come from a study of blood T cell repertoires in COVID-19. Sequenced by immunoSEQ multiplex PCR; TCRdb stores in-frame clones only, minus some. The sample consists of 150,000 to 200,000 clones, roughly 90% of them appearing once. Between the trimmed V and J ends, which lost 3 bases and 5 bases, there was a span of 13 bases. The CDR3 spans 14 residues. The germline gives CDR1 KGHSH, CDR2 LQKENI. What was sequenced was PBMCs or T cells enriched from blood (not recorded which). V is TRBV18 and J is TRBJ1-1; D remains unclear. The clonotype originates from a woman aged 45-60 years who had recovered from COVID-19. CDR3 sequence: CASSPARLPTEAFF. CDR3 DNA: TGTGCCAGCTCACCTGCTAGACTCCCTACTGAAGCTTTCTTT. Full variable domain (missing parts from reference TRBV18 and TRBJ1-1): NAGVMQNPRHLVRRRGQEARLRCSPMKGHSHVYWYRQLPEEGLKFMVYLQKENIIDESGMPKERFSAEFPKEGPSILRIQQVVRGDSAAYFCASSPARLPTEAFFGQGTRLTVV.